The 29 T cell receptor beta chains reported below all come from one sample, sequenced in a study of T cells in Graves' hyperthyroidism and ophthalmopathy (dated 2019 in TCRdb). Library prep was done by multiplex PCR. The listed sequencing device is Illumina HiSeq 2000. TCR beta CDR3 regions were amplified from RNA transcripts. The first round of RT-PCR for the TCR CDR3 was performed with the HTBI primer set and the Qiagen OneStep RT-PCR kit. TCRdb itself trimmed the public reads at Q25 with fastp, ran MiXCR and retained productive beta chains. CDR3 protein duplicates are merged, each entry listing the most common genes and DNA. For this sample there are hundreds of thousands of distinct CDR3 sequences; approximately 16% appear just once. Clones ranked in the top ten supply more than 15% of the sample. Sequenced: blood. All receptors come from a woman between 18 and 30 years old with Graves' hyperthyroidism.

This clonotype has a handful of counts. The chain links TRBV20-1 to TRBJ1-2; D unclear. V was shortened by 3 bases and J by 7 bases, with 9 bases between the two germline ends. The length of the CDR3 is 11 residues. Germline V CDR1 and CDR2: DFQATT, SNEGSKA (reference sequence). CDR3 nucleotides: TGCAGTGCTAGGGAGGGCTTTGGCTACACCTTC. Protein: CSAREGFGYTF.

With regard to this clonotype: Sequence at one end of the junction differs from germline and may be a read error. J is TRBJ2-7 and V is TRBV12-3 or TRBV12-4; 7 bases fit TRBD1. This CDR3 is 15 amino acids long. The CDR3, as DNA: TGTGCCTGCAGGTCACAGGGGCTCCGCTCCTACAAGCAGTACTTC. Translated: CACRSQGLRSYKQYF.

V is TRBV12-3 or TRBV12-4 and J is TRBJ2-5; 11 nucleotides align to TRBD1. The CDR3 extends over 15 amino acids. V dropped 5 bases and J dropped 3; count of bases not matched to a gene: 5. The CDR3 coding sequence is TGTGCCAGCAGTGCACCGGGACAGGGGGAAGAGACCCAGTACTTC. Translation: CASSAPGQGEETQYF.

In its sample, this clonotype was seen many times. The chain combines TRBV6-1 with TRBJ1-4, with TRBD1 identical over 8 bases. CDR3 length: 15 amino acids. The germline CDR1 and CDR2 sequences are MNHNS and SASEGT. The junction had 2 bases not matched to a gene; V was cut back by 2 bases and J by 3 bases. CDR3 nucleotides: TGTGCCAGCAGTGAAAGGACAGGGTCTAATGAAAAACTGTTTTTT. The encoded protein is CASSERTGSNEKLFF.

The V and J genes are TRBV9 and TRBJ1-4, with D tentatively TRBD1 (5 bases). CDR1 and CDR2 (germline): SGDLS, YYNGEE. The V gene lost 4 bases and the J gene lost 8 bases, with 21 bases spanning the gap. The CDR3 sequence is 16 residues long. The DNA of the CDR3 is TGTGCCAGCAGCATCAATCCAGGGAGGTCAGAGGAAAAACTGTTTTTT. This encodes CASSINPGRSEEKLFF.

A remark on this clonotype: This sequence may be a read error, since a much larger clone differs from it by one base. V gene TRBV7-2 combines with J gene TRBJ1-4; 9 nucleotides match TRBD1. CDR1 SGHTA and CDR2 FQGNSA come from the germline V gene. The CDR3 contains 16 residues. CDR3 bases: TGTGCCAGCAGCTTAGTTAGGACAGGGGATGGTGAAAGACTGTTTTTT. Translating gives CASSLVRTGDGERLFF.

The table lists this clonotype with many counts. CDR3 nucleotides: TGCAGTGCTAGTCCTGGGGGGGCGGGCAATGAGCAGTTCTTC. It encodes CSASPGGAGNEQFF. This sequence joins TRBV20-1 and TRBJ2-1, with a weak D call TRBD2 (7 bases). Germline CDR1 DFQATT, CDR2 SNEGSKA (reference sequence). The CDR3 loop spans 14 amino acids. Between the trimmed V and J ends, which lost 3 bases and 6 bases, there was a span of 15 bases.

This sequence joins TRBV12-3 or TRBV12-4 and TRBJ2-2; TRBD1 aligns across 11 bases. V lost 3 bases and J lost 6; bases outside the gene matches: 6. The CDR3 extends over 16 amino acids. The CDR3 DNA follows: TGTGCCAGCAGTTTTAAGCTGGGACAGGGGGCCGGGGAGCTGTTTTTT. Its protein product is CASSFKLGQGAGELFF.

The chain links TRBV12-3 or TRBV12-4 to TRBJ2-2, with D uncertain. V lost 10 bases, J lost 7 bases, and 10 bases lay in between. The CDR3 runs 11 residues. CDR3 coding DNA: TGTGCCACAGTTATCTTCGGGGAGCTGTTTTTT. This codes for CATVIFGELFF.

This clonotype was seen once. This clone may be a read error of a much larger clone one base away. No conserved phenylalanine or tryptophan ends this CDR3, so it is likely a read error. The chain recombines TRBV11-2 with TRBJ2-7; 7 bases fit TRBD2. V lost 6 bases, J lost 5 bases, and 7 bases stayed unmatched. The CDR3 consists of 13 residues. Germline V gene sequence: CDR1 SGHAT, CDR2 FQNNGV. CDR3 protein: CASRVSGTNEQYL. The CDR3 nucleotides read TGTGCCAGCAGAGTCAGCGGGACTAACGAGCAGTACCTC.

This sequence joins TRBV28 and TRBJ1-1; the D is unclear. The CDR3 length is 12 residues. V gave up 3 bases and J gave up 8 bases, with 10 bases separating them. The germline V gene encodes CDR1 MDHEN and CDR2 SYDVKM. In nucleotides, the CDR3 is TGTGCCAGCAGTTTCATCGGGTCCGAAGCTTTCTTT. It codes for CASSFIGSEAFF.

This clonotype was found many times. The rearrangement uses TRBV12-3 or TRBV12-4 and TRBJ1-1; the D gene is possibly TRBD1 (5 bases). V was trimmed by 4 bases and J by 2 bases, leaving 14 bases between them. The length of the CDR3 is 15 residues. This chain's CDR3 is CASSSPRGLNTEAFF. CDR3 in DNA: TGTGCCAGCAGTTCCCCTAGGGGCCTCAACACTGAAGCTTTCTTT.

With regard to this clonotype: Germline and junction disagree at one end, which may indicate a read error. The CDR3 protein is CASNLVTVENTEAFF. The CDR3 coding sequence is TGTGCCAGCAACTTAGTAACGGTTGAGAACACTGAAGCTTTCTTT. The genes are TRBV7-9 and TRBJ1-1, with unresolved D. Looked up from germline, CDR1 is SEHNR and CDR2 is FQNEAQ (reference sequence). The CDR3 consists of 15 residues.

This clonotype was seen repeatedly, ten times or more. This chain uses TRBV20-1 with TRBJ2-1; the match to TRBD2 covers 10 bases. The CDR3 covers 17 residues. The germline V gene has CDR1 DFQATT and CDR2 SNEGSKA (reference sequence). The V segment lost 2 bases and the J segment 1 base; nucleotides outside the gene matches: 8. CDR3 coding DNA: TGCAGTGCTAGATATGGAACTAGCGGGATGTCCTACAATGAGCAGTTCTTC. This translates into CSARYGTSGMSYNEQFF.

Note on this clonotype: A much larger clone differs from this one at a single base, so this may be a read error. Here the CDR3 DNA reads TGTGCCAGCAGCCAATTCTTCGGTCGGGAGCAGTACTTC. As protein: CASSQFFGREQYF. The V and J genes are TRBV3-1 and TRBJ2-7, with no clear D. Germline CDR1 LGHDT, CDR2 YNNKEL (reference sequence). The CDR3 spans 13 residues. Trimming left V 2 bases short and J 7 bases short, with 12 bases between.

This chain connects TRBV15 to TRBJ2-3, with D possibly being TRBD2 (5 bases). CDR3 length equals 14 residues. Germline CDR1 LNHNV, CDR2 YYDKDF (reference sequence). V was shortened by 0 bases and J by 1 base, with 5 bases between the two germline ends. The CDR3 spells CATSRDSGTDTQYF. CDR3 DNA: TGTGCCACCAGCAGAGATAGCGGCACAGATACGCAGTATTTT. The full variable domain, its missing parts supplied by reference TRBV15 and TRBJ2-3, is DAMVIQNPRYQVTQFGKPVTLSCSQTLNHNVMYWYQQKSSQAPKLLFHYYDKDFNNEADTPDNFQSRRPNTSFCFLDIRSPGLGDTAMYLCATSRDSGTDTQYFGPGTRLTVL.

This clonotype was observed many times. In nucleotides, the CDR3 is TGTGCCAGCAGCCTAGCAGGGGTACCTCCTGGAAACACCATATATTTT. It is translated as CASSLAGVPPGNTIYF. The J gene is TRBJ1-3, the V gene TRBV12-3 or TRBV12-4, with D perhaps TRBD1 (6 bases). CDR3 length: 16 residues. Trimming pared 6 bases from V and 2 bases from J, leaving 17 bases between.

The chain is built from TRBV29-1 and TRBJ1-2; a possible D gene is TRBD1 (5 bases). This CDR3 has 13 amino acids. CDR1 SQVTM and CDR2 ANQGSEA come from the germline V gene. V was clipped by 6 bases and J by 8 bases, with 19 bases between them. CDR3 sequence: CSVHGGEFRGYTF. The CDR3 coding sequence is TGCAGCGTCCACGGGGGGGAGTTTCGGGGCTACACCTTC. Supplemented by reference TRBV29-1 and TRBJ1-2, the full variable domain reads SAVISQKPSRDICQRGTSLTIQCQVDSQVTMMFWYRQQPGQSLTLIATANQGSEATYESGFVIDKFPISRPNLTFSTLTVSNMSPEDSSIYLCSVHGGEFRGYTFGSGTRLTVV.

This clonotype was detected only a few times. As DNA, the CDR3 is TGTGCCACCAGCGGAGGATATGGAGGCACGAGATACACAGATACGCAGTATTTT. Translation gives CATSGGYGGTRYTDTQYF. The chain joins TRBV24-1 to TRBJ2-3; possible D gene TRBD2, 5 bases. Deletions cut 7 bases from V and 2 bases from J, with 24 bases between. CDR1 and CDR2 from the germline V gene are KGHDR and SFDVKD. The CDR3 is 18 amino acids.

In its sample, this clonotype was seen many times. CDR3 sequence: CASSTTPQGSGEQYF. CDR3 in DNA: TGTGCCAGCAGCACAACGCCACAGGGGAGCGGCGAGCAGTACTTC. The genes are TRBV7-6 and TRBJ2-7, with 7 bases identical to TRBD1. J was trimmed by 6 bases and V by 5 bases; bases with no gene match: 13. This CDR3 is built from 15 residues. The V gene's germline CDR1 is SGHVS and CDR2 FNYEAQ. Complete variable domain (other parts from reference TRBV7-6 and TRBJ2-7): GAGVSQSPRYKVTKRGQDVALRCDPISGHVSLYWYRQALGQGPEFLTYFNYEAQQDKSGLPNDRFSAERPEGSISTLTIQRTEQRDSAMYRCASSTTPQGSGEQYFGPGTRLTVT.

This clonotype was detected ten times or more. J is TRBJ2-7 and V is TRBV30; TRBD2 aligns across 10 bases. The V gene's germline CDR1 is GTSNPN and CDR2 SVGIG (reference sequence). The trim removed 0 bases at V and 4 bases at J, leaving 12 bases unmatched. This CDR3 comprises 17 residues. CDR3 residues: CAWSVAPSGRARYEQYF. In DNA, the CDR3 is TGTGCCTGGAGTGTAGCGCCGAGCGGGAGGGCCAGGTACGAGCAGTACTTC.

This clonotype was seen repeatedly, ten times or more. This chain uses TRBV20-1 with TRBJ2-5; D gene ambiguous. The V and J ends lost 1 base and 0 bases respectively, with 6 bases between them. Germline V lookup: CDR1 DFQATT, CDR2 SNEGSKA (reference sequence). The CDR3 has 13 amino acids. As DNA, the CDR3 is TGCAGTGCTAGAGTTTTGTACCAAGAGACCCAGTACTTC. It encodes CSARVLYQETQYF.

This clonotype showed up many times. The CDR3 DNA sequence: TGTGCCAGCAGTTTAATGAGGACAACCTACGAGCAGTACTTC. It codes for CASSLMRTTYEQYF. The rearrangement links TRBV12-3 or TRBV12-4 to TRBJ2-7; possibly TRBD1 for D (5 bases). Trimming shortened V by 2 bases and J by 2 bases, and 10 bases separated the two germline ends. The CDR3 has 14 amino acids.

This clonotype was found a few times. The chain uses TRBV5-1 and TRBJ1-1; 8 nucleotides align to TRBD1. Germline V gene data show CDR1 as SGHRS and CDR2 as YFSETQ. This CDR3 comprises 12 residues. The ends lost 5 bases at V and 9 bases at J; junction bases unmatched: 6. CDR3 region: CASRPDRGQAFF. In DNA, the CDR3 is TGCGCCAGCAGACCAGACAGGGGACAAGCTTTCTTT.

This clonotype was counted ten times or more. The chain carries TRBV4-3 and TRBJ2-5, with 9 bases aligning to TRBD2. This CDR3 spans 15 amino acids. The germline V gene encodes CDR1 LGHNA and CDR2 YSLEER. Unmatched junction bases numbered 0, after V lost 0 bases and J lost 1 base. The CDR3 DNA is TGCGCCAGCAGCCAAGAGCGGGGGGGCCAAGAGACCCAGTACTTC. It encodes CASSQERGGQETQYF.

This clonotype was seen a handful of times. The CDR3 sequence is CASSPVTLQETQYF. In nucleotides, the CDR3 is TGTGCCAGCTCACCCGTAACACTTCAAGAGACCCAGTACTTC. This chain connects TRBV6-1 to TRBJ2-5; the D is unclear. The CDR3 is 14 amino acids. The V and J ends lost 8 bases and 2 bases respectively, with 15 bases between them. The V gene's germline CDR1 is MNHNS and CDR2 SASEGT.

This clonotype was seen a handful of times. The chain combines TRBV20-1 with TRBJ2-1, with a possible D match to TRBD2 (7 bases). The germline gives CDR1 DFQATT, CDR2 SNEGSKA (reference sequence). Between the trimmed V and J ends, which lost 5 bases and 9 bases, there was a span of 14 bases. The CDR3 spans 12 residues. The CDR3 here is CSAPPRGAEQFF. The CDR3 DNA reads TGCAGTGCTCCCCCCCGGGGGGCTGAGCAGTTCTTC.

This clonotype was seen at least ten times. The gene calls are TRBV5-1 and TRBJ2-1; the match to TRBD2 covers 15 bases. Germline lookup yields CDR1 SGHRS and CDR2 YFSETQ. This CDR3 is built from 16 residues. The ends lost 4 bases at V and 3 bases at J; junction bases unmatched: 2. This CDR3 is CASSPGLAGGYNEQFF. As DNA, the CDR3 is TGCGCCAGCAGCCCGGGACTAGCGGGGGGCTACAATGAGCAGTTCTTC.

The chain combines TRBV12-3 or TRBV12-4 with TRBJ2-1, with no clear D. The CDR3 loop spans 13 amino acids. V shed 3 bases and J shed 9 bases, with 12 bases lying between them. The CDR3 region is CASSLSDLGEQFF. The CDR3 DNA reads TGTGCCAGCAGTTTGTCAGATCTAGGTGAGCAGTTCTTC.